What follows are 23 T cell receptor beta chains derived from one specimen sequenced in a study of OX40 agonist ivuxolimab in advanced cancers. Sequencing was performed with immunoSEQ multiplex PCR; in TCRdb, only in-frame clones are kept and a portion is missing. The top ten clones hold less than 9.5% of a sample with around 72,000 clones, 80% of them seen once. The sequences come from CD4+ or CD8+ T cells sorted from blood, collected in a trial of the OX40 agonist ivuxolimab. The receptors come from an adult with an advanced solid tumor such as melanoma, head and neck, liver or kidney cancer.

The chain employs TRBV7-2 and TRBJ2-3, with 9 bases matching TRBD2. The CDR3 is 16 amino acids. Germline loops: CDR1 SGHTA, CDR2 FQGNSA. V trimming: 3 bases; J trimming: 4 bases; junction bases outside the gene matches: 8. The CDR3 here is CASSFLSGGRADTQYF. DNA for the CDR3: TGTGCCAGCAGCTTCCTTAGCGGGGGAAGGGCAGATACGCAGTATTTT.

The chain couples TRBV7-2 to TRBJ2-1; D gene unclear. V lost 5 bases to trimming and J lost 8 bases, with 10 bases between them. The CDR3 covers 12 residues. CDR1 and CDR2 (germline): SGHTA, FQGNSA. The chain's CDR3 is CASSLGSDEQFF. The DNA of the CDR3 is TGTGCCAGCAGCCTAGGGTCGGATGAGCAGTTCTTC.

The rearrangement uses TRBV7-8 and TRBJ2-5; D gene uncertain. CDR1 is SGHVS, CDR2 FQNEAQ, per germline. CDR3 size: 13 residues. The V gene lost 1 base and the J gene lost 9 bases, with 12 bases spanning the gap. The CDR3 sequence is CASSLEFSSSQYF. The CDR3 DNA sequence: TGTGCCAGCAGCTTAGAGTTTTCCAGTTCCCAGTACTTC.

This chain joins TRBV11-2 and TRBJ1-1; the match to TRBD1 covers 7 bases. This CDR3 spans 13 amino acids. In germline, CDR1 is SGHAT, CDR2 FQNNGV. Losses at the gene ends were 5 bases for V and 1 base for J; bases not matched to a gene: 1. The CDR3 is CASSGDRNTEAFF. CDR3 coding DNA: TGTGCCAGCAGCGGGGACAGGAACACTGAAGCTTTCTTT. Full variable domain (remainder filled in from reference TRBV11-2 and TRBJ1-1): EAGVAQSPRYKIIEKRQSVAFWCNPISGHATLYWYQQILGQGPKLLIQFQNNGVVDDSQLPKDRFSAERLKGVDSTLKIQPAKLEDSAVYLCASSGDRNTEAFFGQGTRLTVV.

J is TRBJ1-1 and V is TRBV7-8, with D unresolved. Per germline, CDR1 SGHVS and CDR2 FQNEAQ. Trimming removed 1 base at V and 0 bases at J, with 6 bases between. The CDR3 length is 14 residues. CDR3 coding DNA: TGTGCCAGCAGCTTAGTGGCGGTGAACACTGAAGCTTTCTTT. As protein: CASSLVAVNTEAFF.

The gene calls are TRBV9 and TRBJ2-5; 10 bases align to TRBD1. Germline V gene sequence: CDR1 SGDLS, CDR2 YYNGEE. The CDR3 covers 16 residues. V lost 3 bases to trimming and J lost 5 bases; unmatched junction nucleotides: 10. CDR3 loop: CASSGPQTGGAETQYF. CDR3 in DNA: TGTGCCAGCAGCGGGCCCCAGACAGGGGGCGCGGAGACCCAGTACTTC.

The gene calls are TRBV29-1 and TRBJ2-7, with 9 positions matching TRBD2. The V gene end was trimmed by 4 bases and the J gene end by 3 bases; junction bases not matched to a gene: 10. Germline lookup yields CDR1 SQVTM and CDR2 ANQGSEA. CDR3 size: 15 residues. The CDR3 here is CSVGTSANQRYEQYF. CDR3 bases: TGCAGCGTTGGGACTAGCGCAAATCAGCGCTACGAGCAGTACTTC.

The genes are TRBV29-1 and TRBJ2-3; 13 positions match TRBD2. The CDR3 consists of 16 residues. Germline V gene data show CDR1 as SQVTM and CDR2 as ANQGSEA. V trimming: 6 bases; J trimming: 3 bases; junction bases outside the gene matches: 9. The CDR3 DNA follows: TGCAGCGTGTGCCTCGGGACTAGCGGGATTACAGATACGCAGTATTTT. It is translated as CSVCLGTSGITDTQYF.

V is TRBV7-7 and J is TRBJ2-2, with D possibly being TRBD1 (6 bases). The V gene lost 4 bases and the J gene lost 6 bases, with 12 bases spanning the gap. Germline values: CDR1 SSHAT, CDR2 FNYEAQ (reference sequence). This CDR3 is 14 amino acids long. CDR3 residues: CASSWDTQAGELFF. The CDR3, as DNA: TGTGCCAGCAGCTGGGACACACAAGCCGGGGAGCTGTTTTTT.

V gene TRBV4-2 combines with J gene TRBJ2-7, with no clear D. Germline CDR1 reads LGHNA; CDR2 reads YNFKEQ. This CDR3 has 15 amino acids. Trimming removed 1 base at V and 2 bases at J, with 12 bases between. This CDR3 reads CASSQVGADAYEQYF. In DNA, the CDR3 is TGTGCCAGCAGCCAAGTAGGCGCGGACGCCTACGAGCAGTACTTC.

DNA of the CDR3: TGTGCCAGTAGGGGACTAGCGGGGGACCTGAACACCGGGGAGCTGTTTTTT. Protein sequence: CASRGLAGDLNTGELFF. The chain carries TRBV19 and TRBJ2-2; 14 positions match TRBD2. The CDR3 is 17 amino acids. V lost 6 bases to trimming and J lost 1 base; unmatched junction nucleotides: 4. Germline assignment: CDR1 LNHDA and CDR2 SQIVND (reference sequence).

This clone was detected only a few times. Other DNA sequences in the same sample also yield this CDR3. The rearrangement uses TRBV7-2 and TRBJ2-3; D may correspond to TRBD1 or TRBD2 (5 bases each). Per the germline V gene, CDR1 is SGHTA and CDR2 is FQGNSA. The CDR3 is made up of 14 amino acids. V was trimmed by 1 base and J by 5 bases, leaving 10 bases between them. CDR3 coding DNA: TGTGCCAGCAGCTTAGTTGCTGGGGGAGATACGCAGTATTTT. Amino acid sequence: CASSLVAGGDTQYF.

The chain combines TRBV4-1 with TRBJ1-2; D is unclear. CDR3 size: 16 residues. The V end lost 0 bases, the J end lost 8 bases, and 19 bases lay between the germline ends. CDR1 and CDR2 (germline): MGHRA, YSYEKL. For the CDR3, the DNA is TGCGCCAGCAGCCAAGAGTCGACCGCTCGGTCCTCAGGCTACACCTTC. Its protein is CASSQESTARSSGYTF.

The chain has TRBV5-1 and TRBJ2-4; unclear D gene. Germline V CDR1 and CDR2: SGHRS, YFSETQ. V lost 0 bases to trimming and J lost 0 bases, with 13 bases between them. The CDR3 has 17 residues. The CDR3 sequence is CASSLAEGPLAKNIQYF. The CDR3, as DNA: TGCGCCAGCAGCTTGGCCGAAGGGCCCCTAGCCAAAAACATTCAGTACTTC.

This sequence joins TRBV7-3 and TRBJ1-1, with D possibly matching TRBD1 (6 bases). The germline CDR1 and CDR2 sequences are SGHTA and FQGTGA. CDR3 length: 12 amino acids. V lost 4 bases, J lost 8 bases, and 11 bases lay in between. The CDR3 DNA reads TGTGCCAGCAGCTACCTACAGGGAGAAGCTTTCTTT. Residues: CASSYLQGEAFF.

In its sample, this clone ranks as medium-sized. V gene TRBV28 combines with J gene TRBJ1-6; 8 bases map to TRBD1. J gave up 9 bases and V 6 bases, and 7 bases lay outside the gene matches. Germline CDR1 is MDHEN and CDR2 is SYDVKM. The CDR3 contains 14 residues. CDR3 DNA: TGTGCCAGCAGATCAGACAGGGGAAGTTCACCCCTCCACTTT. This encodes CASRSDRGSSPLHF.

This clone was seen more than once but under ten times. The rearrangement uses TRBV6-6 and TRBJ1-4; tentatively, D is TRBD1 (5 bases). Germline lookup yields CDR1 MNHNY and CDR2 SVGAGI (reference sequence). The CDR3 totals 16 residues. The V end lost 6 bases, the J end lost 6 bases, and 20 bases lay between the germline ends. The CDR3 region has the DNA TGTGCCAGCAGGGGAGGGATAGGGACGGTGTATGAAAAACTGTTTTTT. Protein: CASRGGIGTVYEKLFF.

This clone was seen once. The chain uses TRBV27 and TRBJ1-1, with D unclear. Trimming cost V 0 bases and J 1 base, with 6 bases left between them. Germline values: CDR1 MNHEY, CDR2 SMNVEV (reference sequence). The CDR3 covers 14 residues. The CDR3 spells CASSLSRTNTEAFF. CDR3 sequence (DNA): TGTGCCAGCAGTTTATCGAGGACGAACACTGAAGCTTTCTTT.

The V gene is TRBV21-1, the J gene TRBJ1-2; the table's TRBD1 call for D was not verified on the DNA. TRBV21-1 is shown as a pseudogene. The CDR3 extends over 13 amino acids. This CDR3 is CASTRTGGDGYTF. CDR3 nucleotides: TGTGCCAGCACCAGGACAGGGGGCGATGGCTACACCTTC.

The chain combines TRBV7-2 with TRBJ2-2; D is perhaps TRBD2 (6 bases). The CDR3 covers 14 residues. Deletions cut 0 bases from V and 7 bases from J, with 9 bases between. The germline V gene has CDR1 SGHTA and CDR2 FQGNSA. As DNA, the CDR3 is TGTGCCAGCAGCTTAGCCCCCGGGGGCGGGGAGCTGTTTTTT. This translates into CASSLAPGGGELFF.

The count of this clone is one. The V and J genes are TRBV21-1 and TRBJ2-7; the D segment call TRBD2 is taken from the table without a DNA check. TRBV21-1 is a pseudogene locus. The length of the CDR3 is 20 residues. CDR3 in amino acids: CASSARNRSALQRVLREQYV. CDR3 nucleotide sequence: TGTGCCAGCAGCGCCCGAAACCGATCCGCGTTACAGAGGGTGTTACGCGAGCAGTACGTC.

This clone was detected only once. The CDR3 loop is CASSLVSTGSYEQYF. As DNA, the CDR3 is TGTGCCAGCAGCTTGGTTAGTACAGGATCCTACGAGCAGTACTTC. J is TRBJ2-5 and V is TRBV5-6; a possible D gene is TRBD1 (5 bases). TRBJ2-7 explains the end of the DNA better; the J call may be wrong. This CDR3 spans 15 amino acids. The germline V gene encodes CDR1 SGHDT and CDR2 YYEEEE.

This chain links TRBV18 with TRBJ2-2; the D gene is possibly TRBD1 (5 bases). The V end was cut by 7 bases, the J end by 1 base, with 10 bases between. The CDR3 is made up of 14 amino acids. The germline gives CDR1 KGHSH, CDR2 LQKENI. The CDR3 DNA reads as TGTGCCAGCTTTCCGACAGTGAACACCGGGGAGCTGTTTTTT. This codes for CASFPTVNTGELFF. Variable domain in full (rest from reference TRBV18 and TRBJ2-2): NAGVMQNPRHLVRRRGQEARLRCSPMKGHSHVYWYRQLPEEGLKFMVYLQKENIIDESGMPKERFSAEFPKEGPSILRIQQVVRGDSAAYFCASFPTVNTGELFFGEGSRLTVL.